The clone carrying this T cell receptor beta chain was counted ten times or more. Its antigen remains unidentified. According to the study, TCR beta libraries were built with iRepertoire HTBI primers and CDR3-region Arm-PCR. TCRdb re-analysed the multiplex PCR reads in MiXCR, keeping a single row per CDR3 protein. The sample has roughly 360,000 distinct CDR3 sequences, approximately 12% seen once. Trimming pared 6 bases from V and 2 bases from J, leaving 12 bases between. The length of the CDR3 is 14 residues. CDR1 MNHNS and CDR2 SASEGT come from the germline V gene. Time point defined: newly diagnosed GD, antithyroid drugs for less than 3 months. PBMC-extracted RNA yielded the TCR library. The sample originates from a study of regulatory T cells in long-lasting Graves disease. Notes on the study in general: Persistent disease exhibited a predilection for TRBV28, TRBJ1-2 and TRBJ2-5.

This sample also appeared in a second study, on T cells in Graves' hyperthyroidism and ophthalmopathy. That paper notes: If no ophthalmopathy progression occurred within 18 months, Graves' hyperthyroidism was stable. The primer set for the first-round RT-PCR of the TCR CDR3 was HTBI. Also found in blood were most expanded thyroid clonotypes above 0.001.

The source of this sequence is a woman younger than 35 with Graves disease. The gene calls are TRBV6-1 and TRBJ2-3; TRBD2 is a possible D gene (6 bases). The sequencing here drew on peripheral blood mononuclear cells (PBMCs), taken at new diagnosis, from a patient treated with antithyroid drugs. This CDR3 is CASRRDFNTDTQYF. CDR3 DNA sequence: TGTGCCAGCAGAAGGGACTTCAACACAGATACGCAGTATTTT.